The clone carrying this TCR beta chain showed up many times. Its antigen is still unknown. This entry is derived from a study of T cells in Graves' hyperthyroidism and ophthalmopathy. General observations from the study: Most clonotypes that expanded in the thyroid above 0.001 also showed up in blood.

Authors of the study amplified TCR beta CDR3 regions from RNA transcripts. When the TCR CDR3 underwent first-round RT-PCR, the HTBI primer set was used. TCRdb passed the multiplex PCR reads through MiXCR, listing each CDR3 protein once. Of roughly 420,000 distinct CDR3 sequences in the sample, approximately 15% are singletons; the top ten hold approximately 14%. The CDR3 has 14 amino acids. The germline V and J ends were trimmed by 5 bases and 8 bases, with 19 bases remaining between them. Uncontrolled infection, other autoimmune disease, pregnancy or lactation excluded patients. This sample holds PBMCs from 8 to 10 ml fresh peripheral blood.

The receptor's source is a woman aged 18 to 35 with Graves' hyperthyroidism. The sequenced sample consisted of blood. The chain recombines TRBV12-3 or TRBV12-4 with TRBJ2-7; weak D call: TRBD2 (5 bases). CDR3 nucleotides: TGTGCCAGCAGTCTGATGGACTCGGGCCTGAAGCAGTACTTC. It specifies CASSLMDSGLKQYF.